The 9 T cell receptor beta chains in this list originate from one sample, sequenced in a study of shared clonotypes between healthy human individuals. Data came from immunoSEQ multiplex PCR; TCRdb stores just in-frame clones and leaves some out. The table shows 300,000 to 350,000 clones, with around four fifths occurring only once. The specimen sequenced was memory CD4+ T cells sorted from blood. Subset described: CD45RA-negative fraction. The source is a man aged 25-40 years in good health.

V is TRBV7-2 and J is TRBJ2-5; D not certain. CDR3 length: 12 amino acids. Germline loops: CDR1 SGHTA, CDR2 FQGNSA. Between the trimmed V and J ends, which lost 5 bases and 5 bases, there was a span of 9 bases. CDR3 sequence (DNA): TGTGCCAGCAGCCGCCTCACGGAGACCCAGTACTTC. It codes for CASSRLTETQYF. The whole variable domain, remainder taken from reference TRBV7-2 and TRBJ2-5, is GAGVSQSPSNKVTEKGKDVELRCDPISGHTALYWYRQSLGQGLEFLIYFQGNSAPDKSGLPSDRFSAERTGGSVSTLTIQRTQQEDSAVYLCASSRLTETQYFGPGTRLLVL.

About this clone: One end of the junction varies from germline; a read error may be responsible. Other DNA sequences in this specimen translate into the identical CDR3. The chain carries TRBV7-9 and TRBJ1-1; tentatively, D is TRBD1 (6 bases). The CDR3 consists of 17 residues. CDR1 is SEHNR, CDR2 FQNEAQ, per germline (reference sequence). CDR3 sequence reads: CASSLRAKGGMNTEAFF. DNA of the CDR3: TGTGCCAGCAGCTTAAGGGCAAAAGGGGGAATGAACACTGAGGCTTTCTTT.

The rearrangement joins TRBV15 to TRBJ1-5, with D possibly matching TRBD1 (6 bases). There are 16 residues in the CDR3. V shed 3 bases and J shed 0 bases, with 12 bases lying between them. Germline V gene data show CDR1 as LNHNV and CDR2 as YYDKDF (reference sequence). The CDR3 here is CATSRRTVDSNQPQHF. CDR3 nucleotide sequence: TGTGCCACCAGCAGGCGGACAGTTGATAGCAATCAGCCCCAGCATTTT.

The gene calls are TRBV7-9 and TRBJ2-7; 8 bases agree with TRBD1. The germline V gene has CDR1 SEHNR and CDR2 FQNEAQ (reference sequence). The junction had 7 bases not matched to a gene; V was cut back by 1 base and J by 5 bases. The CDR3 loop spans 15 amino acids. The CDR3 coding sequence is TGTGCCAGCAGCTTAGTTGCAGGGGGCATGGACGAGCAGTACTTC. Translating gives CASSLVAGGMDEQYF.

V and J are TRBV30 and TRBJ2-2, with D perhaps TRBD1 (6 bases). Per the germline V gene, CDR1 is GTSNPN and CDR2 is SVGIG (reference sequence). The CDR3 covers 13 residues. V lost 4 bases and J lost 5, with 11 bases in between. DNA of the CDR3: TGTGCCTGGAACAGGGACGGGACCGGGGAGCTGTTTTTT. Its translation: CAWNRDGTGELFF.

This clone turned up a few times. The same CDR3 is also encoded by other DNA sequences in this sample. The chain links TRBV29-1 to TRBJ1-2; no clear D gene. CDR1 SQVTM and CDR2 ANQGSEA come from the germline V gene. There are 12 residues in the CDR3. The V and J ends lost 3 bases and 6 bases respectively, with 11 bases between them. CDR3 bases: TGCAGCGTTGAGGGTTCTGGCCATGGCTACACCTTC. Its protein product is CSVEGSGHGYTF.

In nucleotides, the CDR3 is TGTGCCAGCAGCCAGGGACAGGCCAATCAGCCCCAGCATTTT. Its protein is CASSQGQANQPQHF. This rearrangement joins TRBV5-6 to TRBJ1-5, with 8 bases fitting TRBD1. Per germline, CDR1 SGHDT and CDR2 YYEEEE. The V gene end was trimmed by 4 bases and the J gene end by 3 bases; junction bases not matched to a gene: 3. The CDR3 loop spans 14 amino acids.

The chain employs TRBV6-5 and TRBJ1-1; D is unresolved. This CDR3 contains 15 residues. Trimming removed 4 bases from V and 7 bases from J, with 19 bases in between. Germline CDR1 and CDR2: MNHEY and SVGAGI. The CDR3, as DNA: TGTGCCAGCAGTTTGTCTCGGACCGGATGGGTTGAAGCTTTCTTT. Its translation: CASSLSRTGWVEAFF.

The chain employs TRBV5-8 and TRBJ2-7; D is possibly TRBD2 (6 bases). The ends were cut back, 3 bases at V and 3 bases at J, with 10 bases in the middle. Germline V gives CDR1 SGHTS, CDR2 YDEGEE. The CDR3 length is 13 residues. CDR3 amino acids: CASSSRDFYEQYF. Written as DNA, the CDR3 is TGTGCCAGCAGCTCCCGGGACTTCTACGAGCAGTACTTC.